Sequencing of this TCR beta chain was carried out in a study of blood T cell repertoires in COVID-19. Study-wide background: Acute and convalescent COVID-19 specimens originated in the United States, Italy and Spain. In each case, the material was cDNA or gDNA derived from T cells, B-cell-depleted T cells, or PBMCs.

The CDR3 has 19 residues. Germline V gene sequence: CDR1 SGHRS, CDR2 YFSETQ. As regards this clone: The junction differs from germline at one of its ends, possibly a read error.

As originally analysed: Amplifying reference gene primers gave estimates of nucleated cell counts. Clones were read by immunoSEQ multiplex PCR, and TCRdb kept only the in-frame ones, dropping some. The DNA was the basis for D and trimming; V, J and clone size are from that table. The data show 130,000 or so clones, roughly 82% seen once. Sequenced: peripheral blood. The clonotype originates from a human donor in a cohort sampled during active COVID-19. The J gene is TRBJ2-1, the V gene TRBV5-1; 16 bases are shared with TRBD2. The DNA of the CDR3 is TGCGCCAGCCGGCGATCGGGACTAGCGGGGGGGCTCCCCCCCAATGAGCAATTCTTC. This encodes CASRRSGLAGGLPPNEQFF.